Here is one T cell receptor beta chain with its context. Its antigen is still unknown. This entry is derived from a study of blood T cells in healthy people across ages. Investigators took about 9.1 milliliters of peripheral blood from every donor. Trimming removed 6 bases from V and 4 bases from J; junction bases left unmatched: 8. Germline-derived CDR1 and CDR2 are MNHEY and SMNVEV (reference sequence). The CDR3 extends over 16 amino acids. Study-wide findings and caveats: Because donor CMV status was unknown, expanded clonotype changes were possibly confounded.

It was with a sample-barcoded 5' primer and a J-beta primer mix that a second PCR of about 6 to 11 cycles was run. TCRdb passed the 5' RACE reads through MiXCR, listing each CDR3 protein once. The data contain about 1.6 million distinct CDR3 sequences, about 31% of them singletons. V usage is TRBV27 and J usage is TRBJ1-4; TRBD1 matches 10 bases. Specimen: blood. This TCR was sampled from a woman in her twenties or thirties in good health. Written as DNA, the CDR3 is TGTGCCAGCAGCCCAACCGGGACAGGGGTTAATGAAAAACTGTTTTTT. This translates into CASSPTGTGVNEKLFF. Based on the CDR3 plus reference TRBV27 and TRBJ1-4, the full variable domain is EAQVTQNPRYLITVTGKKLTVTCSQNMNHEYMSWYRQDPGLGLRQIYYSMNVEVTDKGDVPEGYKVSRKEKRNFPLILESPSPNQTSLYFCASSPTGTGVNEKLFFGSGTQLSVL.